One T cell receptor beta chain is described in this entry. The sample holds other DNA sequences that translate to the same CDR3. The record originates from a study of shared clonotypes between healthy human individuals. CDR1 and CDR2 (germline): SGHTA, FQGNSA. The CDR3 consists of 15 residues. Trimming took 0 bases from V and 1 from J, leaving 10 bases between them. PBMC DNA, left unsorted, was sequenced on ten immunoSEQ deep assay plates. Using immunoSEQ multiplex PCR, the repertoire was profiled, and TCRdb retains in-frame clones only, with some absent. The repertoire holds 400,000 to 600,000 clones, with about 75% as singletons.

The chain carries TRBV7-2 and TRBJ2-7, with D maybe TRBD1 (6 bases). What was sequenced was PBMCs. The source of this sequence is a woman in her thirties or forties in good health. Some clones in this sample may be carry-over from other donors' samples. The CDR3 DNA sequence: TGTGCCAGCAGCTTAGCTGGGGGCAAATCCTACGAGCAGTACTTC. Translating it yields CASSLAGGKSYEQYF.